The 9 T cell receptor beta chains below come from one sample, sequenced in a study of blood T cell repertoires in COVID-19. Repertoires were generated with immunoSEQ multiplex PCR, while TCRdb's copy carries only in-frame clones and drops some. The data contain roughly 300,000 clones, 80% to 90% of them singletons. The specimen sequenced was peripheral blood. The receptors stem from a man between 18 and 29 years old who had recovered from COVID-19.

V and J are TRBV9 and TRBJ2-2; 10 bases are shared with TRBD2. From germline, CDR1 is SGDLS and CDR2 YYNGEE. V trimming: 4 bases; J trimming: 5 bases; junction bases outside the gene matches: 8. CDR3 length: 16 amino acids. The CDR3 protein is CASSPSSGRATGELFF. CDR3 sequence (DNA): TGTGCCAGCAGCCCCTCCAGCGGGAGGGCAACCGGGGAGCTGTTTTTT.

The chain has TRBV6-5 and TRBJ1-2, with a possible D match to TRBD1 (5 bases). The V gene lost 0 bases and the J gene lost 4 bases, with 9 bases spanning the gap. Germline CDR1 reads MNHEY; CDR2 reads SVGAGI. The CDR3 length is 14 residues. The DNA of the CDR3 is TGTGCCAGCAGTTACTCGACAGAGCTCTATGGCTACACCTTC. It codes for CASSYSTELYGYTF.

This rearrangement joins TRBV19 to TRBJ2-1; 12 bases are a match to TRBD2. Germline loops: CDR1 LNHDA, CDR2 SQIVND (reference sequence). The CDR3 is 19 amino acids. Trimming cost V 6 bases and J 7 bases; bases outside gene matches: 19. CDR3 DNA: TGTGCCAGTAGCCATAGAACAGGGGTTCTGACTAGCGGGAGAAATGAGCAGTTCTTC. Translated, it gives CASSHRTGVLTSGRNEQFF.

This clone was counted once. The J gene is TRBJ1-2, the V gene TRBV9; 7 nucleotides line up with TRBD1. The germline CDR1 and CDR2 sequences are SGDLS and YYNGEE. The CDR3 is 14 amino acids. Trimming at V came to 2 bases and at J to 4 bases, leaving 5 bases not matched to a gene. CDR3 DNA: TGTGCCAGCAGCGTGGGGACAGTCTTCTATGGCTACACCTTC. Translation gives CASSVGTVFYGYTF.

The V and J genes are TRBV6-4 and TRBJ1-2; D unresolved. CDR1 MRHNA and CDR2 SNTAGT come from the germline V gene. With 2 bases removed from V and 2 bases from J, the gap between germline ends came to 6 bases. The CDR3 covers 13 residues. CDR3 region: CASSDGQNYGYTF. The CDR3 DNA reads as TGTGCCAGCAGTGACGGGCAGAACTATGGCTACACCTTC.

This chain joins TRBV18 and TRBJ2-2; TRBD1 agrees at 7 bases. The germline gives CDR1 KGHSH, CDR2 LQKENI. The CDR3 sequence is 14 residues long. V was clipped by 6 bases and J by 3 bases; unmatched bases: 4. In nucleotides, the CDR3 is TGTGCCAGCTCGGGGACAGCCGACACCGGGGAGCTGTTTTTT. It specifies CASSGTADTGELFF. Combining the CDR3 with reference TRBV18 and TRBJ2-2 gives the whole variable domain NAGVMQNPRHLVRRRGQEARLRCSPMKGHSHVYWYRQLPEEGLKFMVYLQKENIIDESGMPKERFSAEFPKEGPSILRIQQVVRGDSAAYFCASSGTADTGELFFGEGSRLTVL.

Worth noting for this clone: The same CDR3 is also encoded by other DNA sequences in this sample. This chain links TRBV6-1 with TRBJ1-5, with TRBD1 identical over 8 bases. Germline CDR1 MNHNS, CDR2 SASEGT. The CDR3 contains 15 residues. J gave up 4 bases and V 1 base, and 3 bases lay outside the gene matches. CDR3 sequence (DNA): TGTGCCAGCAGTGAAGTGGACAGGGCTAATCAGCCCCAGCATTTT. Translated, it gives CASSEVDRANQPQHF.

This chain joins TRBV7-9 and TRBJ2-7, with D possibly matching TRBD1 (5 bases). Germline CDR1 SEHNR, CDR2 FQNEAQ (reference sequence). The CDR3 totals 13 residues. The V gene lost 1 base and the J gene lost 4 bases, with 8 bases spanning the gap. This CDR3 reads CASSLVSGYEQYF. For the CDR3, the DNA is TGTGCCAGCAGCTTAGTTTCAGGGTACGAGCAGTACTTC.

V usage is TRBV23-1 and J usage is TRBJ2-3, with 12 bases lining up with TRBD1. TRBV23-1 is filed as an ORF, its function uncertain. The CDR3 sequence is 20 residues long. Trimming at V came to 2 bases and at J to 2 bases, leaving 14 bases not matched to a gene. The CDR3, as DNA: TGCGCCAGCAGTCAACCCCCGGGACAGGGGGCGATGCAAATCACAGATACGCAGTATTTT. Translating gives CASSQPPGQGAMQITDTQYF.